This T cell receptor (beta chain) comes out of a study of blood T cells in healthy people across ages. Whenever a sample was processed, at least 7 million PBMCs were isolated. The use of a sample-barcoded 5' primer and a J-beta primer mix characterized a second PCR of about 6 to 12 cycles. TCRdb independently ran MiXCR on the 5' RACE reads; one entry per CDR3 protein. This sample carries about a million distinct CDR3 sequences, roughly 51% of them seen once, and the ten largest clones take about a fifth. J gave up 0 bases and V 7 bases, and 5 bases lay outside the gene matches. CDR3 length equals 14 residues. Germline V gene lookup returns CDR1 SQVTM and CDR2 ANQGSEA.

Input material: blood. This TCR was sampled from a woman aged 60-75 years in good health. V usage is TRBV29-1 and J usage is TRBJ2-2; 7 nucleotides align to TRBD1. The CDR3 is CSARTGSNTGELFF. The CDR3 bases are TGCAGCGCTAGGACAGGCTCGAACACCGGGGAGCTGTTTTTT.